The rows below give T cell receptor beta chains drawn from one sample of a study of OX40 agonist ivuxolimab in advanced cancers. The repertoire was sequenced with immunoSEQ multiplex PCR; TCRdb's copy has only in-frame clones and lacks some. The sample has around 66,000 clones; around 90% are singletons. This sample comprised CD4+ or CD8+ T cells sorted from blood, obtained in a trial of the OX40 agonist ivuxolimab. The receptors were sampled from an adult with an advanced solid tumor such as melanoma, head and neck, liver or kidney cancer. Each CDR3 is given with its conserved first and last residue. D genes are given only for firm matches. Some rows have no size entry. The others give once, few or many, or a class for an expanded clone.

V gene: TRBV27; clone size: -; CDR3 length: 13; D gene: TRBD1; J gene: TRBJ2-7; CDR3 protein: CASRVTGTHEQYF; CDR3 DNA: TGTGCCAGCAGGGTGACAGGGACCCACGAGCAGTACTTC
V gene: TRBV6-5; clone size: -; CDR3 length: 15; D gene: -; J gene: TRBJ2-3; CDR3 protein: CASSYTGASTDTQYF; CDR3 DNA: TGTGCCAGCAGTTATACGGGGGCAAGCACAGATACGCAGTATTTT
V gene: TRBV7-2; clone size: -; CDR3 length: 14; D gene: TRBD1; J gene: TRBJ2-7; CDR3 protein: CASSSQQGTYEQYF; CDR3 DNA: TGTGCCAGCAGCTCCCAACAGGGGACCTACGAGCAGTACTTC
V gene: TRBV6-6; clone size: -; CDR3 length: 15; D gene: TRBD1; J gene: TRBJ1-4; CDR3 protein: CASSPQGMSNEKLFF; CDR3 DNA: TGTGCCAGCAGTCCACAGGGGATGTCTAATGAAAAACTGTTTTTT
V gene: TRBV5-1; clone size: -; CDR3 length: 16; D gene: TRBD1; J gene: TRBJ2-7; CDR3 protein: CASSFVSAQGAYEQYF; CDR3 DNA: TGCGCCAGCAGCTTTGTCTCCGCACAGGGGGCCTACGAGCAGTACTTC
V gene: TRBV6-5; clone size: -; CDR3 length: 15; D gene: -; J gene: TRBJ1-1; CDR3 protein: CASSYFRDLNTEAFF; CDR3 DNA: TGTGCCAGCAGTTACTTCCGGGACCTGAACACTGAAGCTTTCTTT
V gene: TRBV28; clone size: -; CDR3 length: 18; D gene: TRBD1; J gene: TRBJ1-2; CDR3 protein: CASSFSRQGRAGNYGYTF; CDR3 DNA: TGTGCCAGCAGTTTTTCCCGACAGGGTCGGGCTGGCAACTATGGCTACACCTTC
V gene: TRBV7-2; clone size: -; CDR3 length: 14; D gene: -; J gene: TRBJ2-3; CDR3 protein: CASSLAGSTDTQYF; CDR3 DNA: TGTGCCAGCAGCTTAGCAGGGAGCACAGATACGCAGTATTTT
V gene: TRBV6-6; clone size: -; CDR3 length: 14; D gene: -; J gene: TRBJ2-1; CDR3 protein: CASSYDDGYNEQFF; CDR3 DNA: TGTGCCAGCAGTTACGACGACGGATACAATGAGCAGTTCTTC
V gene: TRBV11-2; clone size: -; CDR3 length: 16; D gene: TRBD2; J gene: TRBJ2-1; CDR3 protein: CASSPGGAGGVGEQFF; CDR3 DNA: TGTGCCAGCAGCCCAGGGGGAGCGGGGGGAGTTGGTGAGCAGTTCTTC
V gene: TRBV7-8; clone size: -; CDR3 length: 15; D gene: TRBD2; J gene: TRBJ2-7; CDR3 protein: CASSSRRLASYEQYF; CDR3 DNA: TGTGCCAGCAGCTCCCGCAGACTAGCCTCCTACGAGCAGTACTTC
V gene: TRBV15; clone size: -; CDR3 length: 16; D gene: -; J gene: TRBJ1-4; CDR3 protein: CATSTEFTAANEKLFF; CDR3 DNA: TGTGCCACCAGCACAGAGTTTACGGCAGCTAATGAAAAACTGTTTTTT
V gene: TRBV5-1; clone size: once; CDR3 length: 14; D gene: TRBD1; J gene: TRBJ2-5; CDR3 protein: CASSLTGGRETQYF; CDR3 DNA: TGCGCCAGCAGCTTAACAGGGGGGAGAGAGACCCAGTACTTC
V gene: TRBV4-1; clone size: -; CDR3 length: 14; D gene: TRBD2; J gene: TRBJ2-3; CDR3 protein: CASLPGLGSDTQYF; CDR3 DNA: TGCGCCAGCTTACCGGGACTAGGGTCAGATACGCAGTATTTT
V gene: TRBV7-6; clone size: -; CDR3 length: 16; D gene: -; J gene: TRBJ2-4; CDR3 protein: CASSPGTQLAKNIQYF; CDR3 DNA: TGTGCCAGCAGCCCCGGGACTCAACTAGCCAAAAACATTCAGTACTTC
V gene: TRBV28; clone size: -; CDR3 length: 13; D gene: -; J gene: TRBJ1-1; CDR3 protein: CASSSSGPTEAFF; CDR3 DNA: TGTGCCAGCAGTTCATCGGGCCCCACTGAAGCTTTCTTT
V gene: TRBV19; clone size: once; CDR3 length: 15; D gene: -; J gene: TRBJ1-2; CDR3 protein: CASSIDAGKRNGYTF; CDR3 DNA: TGTGCCAGTAGTATAGATGCGGGGAAACGAAATGGCTACACCTTC
V gene: TRBV6-5; clone size: -; CDR3 length: 11; D gene: -; J gene: TRBJ1-2; CDR3 protein: CASTDPPDYTF; CDR3 DNA: TGTGCCAGCACCGACCCCCCGGACTACACCTTC
V gene: TRBV28; clone size: once; CDR3 length: 13; D gene: -; J gene: TRBJ1-5; CDR3 protein: CSTVGDKDQPQHF; CDR3 DNA: TGTTCTACCGTCGGGGACAAGGATCAGCCCCAGCATTTT
V gene: TRBV19; clone size: -; CDR3 length: 17; D gene: TRBD2; J gene: TRBJ2-7; CDR3 protein: CASSIAGLAGGPHEQYF; CDR3 DNA: TGTGCCAGTAGTATTGCAGGACTAGCGGGAGGGCCCCACGAGCAGTACTTC